These 5 T cell receptor beta chains were all obtained from the same sample, sequenced in a study of control samples from healthy donors and cancer patients (dated by TCRdb to 2018 to 2021). Library method: the immunoSEQ multiplex PCR assay. TCRdb obtained this table from immuneACCESS and retained in-frame rearrangements with V and J assigned. These tables miss some clones; where compared with another copy, unresolved V genes account for less than half of the shortfall, and the remainder is unexplained. The sample yields around 170,000 clones; roughly 92% were counted once. 0.68% of the sample belongs to the ten largest clones. Sequences were obtained from blood. All receptors derive from a woman aged 25 to 39 in good health.

The genes are TRBV3-1 (or the pseudogene TRBV3-2) and TRBJ2-1; maybe TRBD2 (5 bases). This CDR3 region has 14 residues. Looked up from germline, CDR1 is LGHDT and CDR2 is YNNKEL (reference sequence). The V end lost 4 bases, the J end lost 1 base, and 8 bases lay between the germline ends. CDR3 nucleotide sequence: TGTGCCAGCAGCCCCCGGGGTTCCTACAATGAGCAGTTCTTC. It translates to CASSPRGSYNEQFF.

The rearrangement uses TRBV4-1 and TRBJ2-7, with TRBD1 identical over 8 bases. The V gene end was trimmed by 3 bases and the J gene end by 6 bases; junction bases not matched to a gene: 4. This CDR3 region has 13 residues. Per germline, CDR1 MGHRA and CDR2 YSYEKL. The CDR3 loop reads CASSHQGAGEQYF. The CDR3 nucleotides are TGCGCCAGCAGCCATCAGGGGGCGGGCGAGCAGTACTTC.

The V call is TRBV5-1, the J call TRBJ2-7; maybe TRBD1 (5 bases). The V gene lost 0 bases and the J gene lost 6 bases, with 13 bases spanning the gap. Per the germline V gene, CDR1 is SGHRS and CDR2 is YFSETQ. This CDR3 spans 14 amino acids. The CDR3 protein is CASSLEGSQFEQYF. CDR3 sequence (DNA): TGCGCCAGCAGCTTGGAGGGGTCACAGTTCGAGCAGTACTTC.

As regards this clone: At the DNA level, this CDR3 is encoded by other sequences in the same sample as well. The rearrangement links TRBV6-1 to TRBJ2-1, with TRBD2 matching 11 bases. Trimming cost V 3 bases and J 4 bases; bases outside gene matches: 2. CDR3 size: 15 residues. CDR1 and CDR2 (germline): MNHNS, SASEGT. CDR3 amino acids: CASSELAGGYNEQFF. The CDR3 DNA reads TGTGCCAGCAGTGAGTTAGCGGGAGGGTACAATGAGCAGTTCTTC.

The chain couples TRBV12-5 to TRBJ2-1; the match to TRBD1 covers 8 bases. The CDR3 length is 13 residues. V shed 1 base and J 8 bases; nucleotides not matched to a gene: 1. From germline, CDR1 is LGHNT and CDR2 FRNRAP. The CDR3 here is CASGLGTGYEQFF. Here the CDR3 DNA reads TGTGCTAGTGGTTTGGGGACAGGGTATGAGCAGTTCTTC.